This TCR beta chain is from a study of blood T cells in healthy people across ages. A sample-barcoded 5' primer and a J-beta primer mix were used in a second PCR of about 6 to 11 cycles. TCRdb called the 5' RACE reads again in MiXCR, with one record for every CDR3 protein. The sample has 650,000 to 1,000,000 distinct CDR3 sequences, about 36% seen once. Unmatched junction bases numbered 12, after V lost 4 bases and J lost 11 bases. CDR3 size: 14 residues. CDR1 and CDR2 (germline): LNHNV, YYDKDF (reference sequence). The sample was blood. The TCR was taken from a man in his late teens or twenties in good health. The chain employs TRBV15 and TRBJ2-5, with TRBD2 matching 8 bases. The CDR3 here is CATSKTSGNNEQYF. CDR3 DNA: TGTGCCACCAGCAAAACTAGCGGTAACAATGAGCAGTACTTC. The whole variable domain, remainder taken from reference TRBV15 and TRBJ2-5, is DAMVIQNPRYQVTQFGKPVTLSCSQTLNHNVMYWYQQKSSQAPKLLFHYYDKDFNNEADTPDNFQSRRPNTSFCFLDIRSPGLGDTAMYLCATSKTSGNNEQYFGPGTRLLVL.